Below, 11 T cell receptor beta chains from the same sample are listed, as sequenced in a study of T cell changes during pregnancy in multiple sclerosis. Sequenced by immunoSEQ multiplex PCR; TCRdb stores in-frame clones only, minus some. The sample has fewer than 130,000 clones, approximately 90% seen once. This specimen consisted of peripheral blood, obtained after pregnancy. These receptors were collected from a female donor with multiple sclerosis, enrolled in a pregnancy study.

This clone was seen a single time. The CDR3: CASRWTGGTEAFF. The CDR3 coding sequence is TGTGCCAGCAGATGGACAGGGGGCACTGAAGCTTTCTTT. The genes are TRBV27 and TRBJ1-1; 10 nucleotides line up with TRBD1. Per germline, CDR1 MNHEY and CDR2 SMNVEV (reference sequence). The CDR3 covers 13 residues. Trimming at V came to 6 bases and at J to 4 bases, leaving 2 bases not matched to a gene.

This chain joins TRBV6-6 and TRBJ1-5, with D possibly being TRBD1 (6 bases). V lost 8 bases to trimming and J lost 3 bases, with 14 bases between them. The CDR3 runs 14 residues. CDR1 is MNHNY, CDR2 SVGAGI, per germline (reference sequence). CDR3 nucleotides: TGTGCCAGCCGAGGGGGGGACTCCAATCAGCCCCAGCATTTT. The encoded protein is CASRGGDSNQPQHF.

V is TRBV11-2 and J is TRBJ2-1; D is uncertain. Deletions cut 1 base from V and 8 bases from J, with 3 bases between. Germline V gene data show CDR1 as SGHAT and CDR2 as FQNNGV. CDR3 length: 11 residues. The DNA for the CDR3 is TGTGCCAGCAGCTTAGTCGATGAGCAGTTCTTC. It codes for CASSLVDEQFF.

The CDR3 loop is CASSSPRGLEYSPLHF. CDR3 nucleotides: TGTGCCAGCAGTTCCCCCCGGGGACTGGAATATTCACCCCTCCACTTT. V is TRBV27 and J is TRBJ1-6, with TRBD1 as a possible D gene (5 bases). V lost 4 bases and J 8 bases, leaving 18 bases between the germline ends. The CDR3 sequence is 16 residues long. Germline V gene sequence: CDR1 MNHEY, CDR2 SMNVEV (reference sequence).

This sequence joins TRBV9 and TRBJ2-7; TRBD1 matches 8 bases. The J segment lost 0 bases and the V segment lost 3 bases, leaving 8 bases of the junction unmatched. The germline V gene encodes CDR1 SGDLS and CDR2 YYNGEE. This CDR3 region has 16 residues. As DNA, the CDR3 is TGTGCCAGCAGCGCAGGGACAGGTAGGATCTCCTACGAGCAGTACTTC. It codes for CASSAGTGRISYEQYF.

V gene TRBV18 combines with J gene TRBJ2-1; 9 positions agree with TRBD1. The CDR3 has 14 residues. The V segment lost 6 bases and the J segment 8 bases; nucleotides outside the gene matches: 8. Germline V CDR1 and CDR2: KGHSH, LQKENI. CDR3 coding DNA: TGTGCCAGCTCGGAGGGACAGGGATCTCATGAGCAGTTCTTC. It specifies CASSEGQGSHEQFF.

In nucleotides, the CDR3 is TGCAGCGTTGAGGAGGGCCCCTCCTACAATGAGCAGTTCTTC. Translation gives CSVEEGPSYNEQFF. V gene TRBV29-1 combines with J gene TRBJ2-1; a possible D gene is TRBD2 (6 bases). In germline, CDR1 is SQVTM, CDR2 ANQGSEA. CDR3 size: 14 residues. Trimming pared 3 bases from V and 0 bases from J, leaving 9 bases between.

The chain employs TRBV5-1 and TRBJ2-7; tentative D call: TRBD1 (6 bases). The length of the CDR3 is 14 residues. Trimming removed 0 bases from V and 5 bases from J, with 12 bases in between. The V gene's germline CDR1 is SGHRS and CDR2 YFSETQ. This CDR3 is CASSLEGVRDEQYF. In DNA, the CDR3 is TGCGCCAGCAGCTTGGAGGGGGTGCGCGACGAGCAGTACTTC.

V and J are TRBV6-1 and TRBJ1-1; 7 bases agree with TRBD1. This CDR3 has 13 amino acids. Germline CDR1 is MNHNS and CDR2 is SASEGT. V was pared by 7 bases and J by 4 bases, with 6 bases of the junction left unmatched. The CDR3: CASKDRAVTEAFF. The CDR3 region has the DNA TGTGCCAGCAAAGACAGGGCGGTCACTGAAGCTTTCTTT.

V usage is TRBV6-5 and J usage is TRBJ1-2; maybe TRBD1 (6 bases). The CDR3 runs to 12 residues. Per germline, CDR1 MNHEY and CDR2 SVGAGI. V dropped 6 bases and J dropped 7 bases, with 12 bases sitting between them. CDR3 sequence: CASSKGGLGYTF. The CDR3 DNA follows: TGTGCCAGCAGCAAGGGGGGGCTTGGCTACACCTTC.

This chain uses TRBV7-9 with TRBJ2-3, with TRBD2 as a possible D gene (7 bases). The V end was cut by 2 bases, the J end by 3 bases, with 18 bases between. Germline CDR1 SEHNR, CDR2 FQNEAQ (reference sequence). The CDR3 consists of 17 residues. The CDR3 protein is CASSLLGGQIFTDTQYF. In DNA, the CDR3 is TGTGCCAGCAGCTTATTGGGGGGGCAGATCTTTACAGATACGCAGTATTTT.